The 13 T cell receptor beta chains in this list originate from one sample, sequenced in a study of identifying expanded T cells in peripheral blood. Repertoires were generated with immunoSEQ multiplex PCR, while TCRdb's copy carries only in-frame clones and drops some. The sample includes about 82,000 clones, approximately 90% of them seen just once. Sequenced material: blood. Receptor source: a person aged 18 to 75 in good health.

The V gene is TRBV7-2, the J gene TRBJ2-3; the match to TRBD1 covers 7 bases. The J segment lost 1 base and the V segment lost 1 base, leaving 8 bases of the junction unmatched. CDR1 and CDR2 (germline): SGHTA, FQGNSA. The CDR3 runs to 17 residues. CDR3 region: CASSLVLGDRGTDTQYF. The CDR3 coding sequence is TGTGCCAGCAGCTTAGTTCTTGGGGACAGAGGCACAGATACGCAGTATTTT.

The chain uses TRBV6-1 and TRBJ1-2; D unresolved. CDR1 MNHNS and CDR2 SASEGT come from the germline V gene. V was clipped by 7 bases and J by 2 bases, with 14 bases between them. The CDR3 is 14 residues long. CDR3 DNA: TGTGCCAGCACCCCTGCAGGCCGGAACTATGGCTACACCTTC. This codes for CASTPAGRNYGYTF.

The chain couples TRBV7-9 to TRBJ1-1, with D perhaps TRBD1 (6 bases). V was trimmed by 5 bases and J by 0 bases, leaving 13 bases between them. The CDR3 totals 15 residues. The V gene's germline CDR1 is SEHNR and CDR2 FQNEAQ (reference sequence). The CDR3 protein is CASSRIGGLNTEAFF. The CDR3 DNA is TGTGCCAGCAGCAGAATAGGGGGGTTGAACACTGAAGCTTTCTTT.

The chain couples TRBV19 to TRBJ1-1; D is ambiguous. Germline V gene data show CDR1 as LNHDA and CDR2 as SQIVND (reference sequence). Trimming took off 1 base at V and 1 base at J, with 4 bases between the two ends. This CDR3 contains 13 residues. The CDR3 protein is CASSIGKNTEAFF. The CDR3 coding sequence is TGTGCCAGTAGTATAGGAAAGAACACTGAAGCTTTCTTT. The whole variable domain, filled in from reference TRBV19 and TRBJ1-1, reads DGGITQSPKYLFRKEGQNVTLSCEQNLNHDAMYWYRQDPGQGLRLIYYSQIVNDFQKGDIAEGYSVSREKKESFPLTVTSAQKNPTAFYLCASSIGKNTEAFFGQGTRLTVV.

The rearrangement joins TRBV13 to TRBJ1-1; the match to TRBD1 covers 8 bases. The V gene end was trimmed by 5 bases and the J gene end by 0 bases; junction bases not matched to a gene: 5. In germline, CDR1 is PRHDT, CDR2 FYEKMQ (reference sequence). The CDR3 sequence is 15 residues long. The CDR3 loop is CASSVRQGMNTEAFF. The CDR3, as DNA: TGTGCCAGCAGCGTTAGACAGGGGATGAACACTGAAGCTTTCTTT.

This clone has more than one count but fewer than ten. The J gene is TRBJ1-6, the V gene TRBV18; 7 bases map to TRBD1. The length of the CDR3 is 13 residues. The trim removed 5 bases at V and 7 bases at J, leaving 2 bases unmatched. Per germline, CDR1 KGHSH and CDR2 LQKENI. The CDR3 bases are TGTGCCAGCTCAGGGACAGCCAATTCACCCCTCCACTTT. It codes for CASSGTANSPLHF.

This clone showed up just a few times. The J gene is TRBJ2-3, the V gene TRBV7-3, with 11 bases that match TRBD2. This CDR3 spans 15 amino acids. The J segment lost 6 bases and the V segment lost 5 bases, leaving 7 bases of the junction unmatched. CDR1 and CDR2 from the germline V gene are SGHTA and FQGTGA. The CDR3 DNA reads as TGTGCCAGCAGCCCATCTAGCGGGGGGTTTGATACGCAGTATTTT. Amino acid sequence: CASSPSSGGFDTQYF.

V gene TRBV18 combines with J gene TRBJ2-7, with TRBD1 matching over 8 bases. Germline V gives CDR1 KGHSH, CDR2 LQKENI. This CDR3 comprises 15 residues. V was pared by 1 base and J by 0 bases, with 2 bases of the junction left unmatched. The CDR3 loop reads CASSPLTGVSYEQYF. Written as DNA, the CDR3 is TGTGCCAGCTCACCACTGACAGGGGTCTCCTACGAGCAGTACTTC.

The rearrangement links TRBV7-2 to TRBJ1-1, with D possibly being TRBD1 (6 bases). Germline CDR1 reads SGHTA; CDR2 reads FQGNSA. The CDR3 runs to 15 residues. Between the trimmed V and J ends, which lost 2 bases and 4 bases, there was a span of 14 bases. The CDR3 protein is CASSLTGPPATEAFF. The CDR3 DNA reads TGTGCCAGCAGCTTAACAGGGCCCCCGGCCACTGAAGCTTTCTTT.

CDR3 loop: CARSVRPAPTDTQYF. The CDR3 region has the DNA TGTGCCAGAAGCGTGCGGCCGGCTCCCACAGATACGCAGTATTTT. The V call is TRBV5-3, the J call TRBJ2-3, with unresolved D. TRBV5-3 is sorted into the ORF group, with uncertain function. The V end lost 4 bases, the J end lost 2 bases, and 14 bases lay between the germline ends. The CDR3 has 15 residues.

This rearrangement joins TRBV6-6 to TRBJ2-7; 13 bases align to TRBD2. This CDR3 has 15 residues. V lost 7 bases and J lost 4; bases outside the gene matches: 7. Germline CDR1 is MNHNY and CDR2 is SVGAGI (reference sequence). CDR3 in DNA: TGTGCCAGCAATAAGGGACTAGCGGGACCGTACGAGCAGTACTTC. As protein: CASNKGLAGPYEQYF.

The chain is built from TRBV10-2 and TRBJ1-1; D unresolved. Germline CDR1 reads WSHSY; CDR2 reads SAAADI. The CDR3 totals 13 residues. The V gene lost 3 bases and the J gene lost 1 base, with 6 bases spanning the gap. The CDR3 loop is CASSDVENTEAFF. CDR3 DNA: TGCGCCAGCAGTGATGTAGAGAACACTGAAGCTTTCTTT.

The chain combines TRBV7-9 with TRBJ1-4, with unresolved D. Trimming took off 4 bases at V and 8 bases at J, with 14 bases between the two ends. CDR1 SEHNR and CDR2 FQNEAQ come from the germline V gene (reference sequence). This CDR3 comprises 14 residues. CDR3 bases: TGTGCCAGCAGCTACACGGAAGGCCTCGAAAAACTGTTTTTT. Amino acid sequence: CASSYTEGLEKLFF.